Below, 31 T cell receptor beta chains from the same sample are listed, as sequenced in a study of beta chain features in type 1 diabetes. The isolated RNA, all of it, was reverse transcribed, so expressed TCRB transcripts were what got sequenced. Sequenced by immunoSEQ multiplex PCR; TCRdb stores in-frame clones only, minus some. The table has hundreds of thousands of clones, roughly a sixth seen once. The sequencing input was naive CD4+ T cells from blood. All receptors come from a woman in her late teens or twenties in good health.

The V gene is TRBV6-6, the J gene TRBJ2-7; D gene unclear. Trimming left V 2 bases short and J 5 bases short, with 19 bases between. The CDR3 spans 16 residues. Germline CDR1 MNHNY, CDR2 SVGAGI (reference sequence). The CDR3 DNA reads TGTGCCAGCAGTTACGCCCCTGGTGGCTACGGACACGAGCAGTACTTC. Residues: CASSYAPGGYGHEQYF.

This clone was found a few times. The chain couples TRBV28 to TRBJ2-5; D unresolved. There are 13 residues in the CDR3. Trimming left V 7 bases short and J 4 bases short, with 13 bases between. Germline-derived CDR1 and CDR2 are MDHEN and SYDVKM. CDR3 DNA: TGTGCCAGCAAGGCGAGTCCCGGAGAGACCCAGTACTTC. Amino acid sequence: CASKASPGETQYF.

This chain joins TRBV11-1 and TRBJ2-2, with D maybe TRBD1 (6 bases). CDR1 is SGHAT, CDR2 FQDESV, per germline (reference sequence). This CDR3 comprises 15 residues. The V end lost 5 bases, the J end lost 6 bases, and 16 bases lay between the germline ends. CDR3 sequence: CASSGTGSVPGELFF. DNA for the CDR3: TGTGCCAGCAGCGGTACAGGGAGCGTCCCCGGGGAGCTGTTTTTT.

The chain joins TRBV7-9 to TRBJ2-1; unclear D gene. Germline V gene lookup returns CDR1 SEHNR and CDR2 FQNEAQ (reference sequence). The CDR3 totals 13 residues. The V end was cut by 0 bases, the J end by 9 bases, with 9 bases between. The CDR3 loop reads CASSLAGATEQFF. CDR3 DNA sequence: TGTGCCAGCAGCTTAGCGGGTGCGACTGAGCAGTTCTTC.

This clone was picked up a small number of times. The chain recombines TRBV7-2 with TRBJ1-1; TRBD1 matches 7 bases. Unmatched junction bases numbered 9, after V lost 6 bases and J lost 2 bases. The CDR3 has 15 amino acids. Looked up from germline, CDR1 is SGHTA and CDR2 is FQGNSA. CDR3 in DNA: TGTGCCAGCAGTTCGTCCCGGGACAGCAACACTGAAGCTTTCTTT. Translation gives CASSSSRDSNTEAFF.

This rearrangement joins TRBV7-9 to TRBJ1-4; D might be TRBD1 (5 bases). Germline V gene lookup returns CDR1 SEHNR and CDR2 FQNEAQ (reference sequence). The length of the CDR3 is 17 residues. Trimming pared 5 bases from V and 2 bases from J, leaving 18 bases between. CDR3 sequence reads: CASSKRDLIITNEKLFF. CDR3 sequence (DNA): TGTGCCAGCAGCAAAAGGGACCTTATCATCACTAATGAAAAACTGTTTTTT. Using reference TRBV7-9 and TRBJ1-4 for the parts outside the CDR3, the full variable domain is DTGVSQNPRHKITKRGQNVTFRCDPISEHNRLYWYRQTLGQGPEFLTYFQNEAQLEKSRLLSDRFSAERPKGSFSTLEIQRTEQGDSAMYLCASSKRDLIITNEKLFFGSGTQLSVL.

A few counts support this clone. This chain joins TRBV5-1 and TRBJ1-1, with D unresolved. The CDR3 length is 13 residues. Germline V CDR1 and CDR2: SGHRS, YFSETQ. Trimming took 2 bases from V and 3 from J, leaving 8 bases between them. CDR3 nucleotides: TGCGCCAGCAGCTTTAAGCAGTACACTGAAGCTTTCTTT. Protein sequence: CASSFKQYTEAFF.

The genes are TRBV2 and TRBJ2-5; D unclear. CDR1 is SNHLY and CDR2 is FYNNEI in the germline V gene. Trimming stripped 4 bases from V and 4 bases from J, with 4 bases between. The CDR3 consists of 11 residues. CDR3 nucleotides: TGTGCCAGCAGTGTTTCAGAGACCCAGTACTTC. It codes for CASSVSETQYF.

This clone was counted a few times. The genes are TRBV9 and TRBJ2-3; D could derive from TRBD1 or TRBD2 (5 bases each). Germline V gene data show CDR1 as SGDLS and CDR2 as YYNGEE. V was shortened by 0 bases and J by 4 bases, with 21 bases between the two germline ends. The CDR3 covers 18 residues. The CDR3 nucleotides are TGTGCCAGCAGCGTAGGGGGCTTGGCGGGTGCTGCCTCAGATACGCAGTATTTT. It is translated as CASSVGGLAGAASDTQYF.

This chain connects TRBV28 to TRBJ2-7; D is undetermined. The V end was cut by 6 bases, the J end by 7 bases, with 16 bases between. From germline, CDR1 is MDHEN and CDR2 SYDVKM. This CDR3 comprises 13 residues. CDR3 sequence: CASRLSQRDEQYF. The CDR3 DNA reads TGTGCCAGCAGACTATCTCAGCGAGATGAGCAGTACTTC.

This clone was seen once. The rearrangement uses TRBV7-2 and TRBJ2-5; D possibly corresponds to TRBD2 (5 bases). Trimming left V 5 bases short and J 3 bases short, with 16 bases between. Germline values: CDR1 SGHTA, CDR2 FQGNSA. This CDR3 contains 15 residues. DNA for the CDR3: TGTGCCAGCAGCAAAAGGGAGTCGTATAAAGAGACCCAGTACTTC. This sequence encodes CASSKRESYKETQYF.

This chain joins TRBV5-4 and TRBJ2-5; D call uncertain. CDR1 is SGHNT, CDR2 YYREEE, per germline (reference sequence). Trimming pared 0 bases from V and 5 bases from J, leaving 14 bases between. This CDR3 region has 15 residues. The CDR3 here is CASSLASLQRETQYF. Here the CDR3 DNA reads TGTGCCAGCAGCTTGGCCAGCCTCCAGCGTGAGACCCAGTACTTC.

The gene calls are TRBV19 and TRBJ2-3; D tentatively fits TRBD1 or TRBD2 (5 bases each). The V gene's germline CDR1 is LNHDA and CDR2 SQIVND (reference sequence). The V gene lost 6 bases and the J gene lost 9 bases, with 16 bases spanning the gap. The CDR3 is 13 residues long. CDR3 nucleotide sequence: TGTGCCAGTAGCATCTCCGGGGCTAGCACGCAGTATTTT. Translated, it gives CASSISGASTQYF.

This clone was counted between two and nine times. J is TRBJ2-3 and V is TRBV10-3; D may match TRBD1 or TRBD2 (6 bases each). Between the trimmed V and J ends, which lost 10 bases and 3 bases, there was a span of 14 bases. Germline V gives CDR1 ENHRY, CDR2 SYGVKD. The CDR3 contains 13 residues. CDR3 bases: TGTGCCACCTCGGAGGGGGGAACAGATACGCAGTATTTT. Translated: CATSEGGTDTQYF.

V and J are TRBV7-6 and TRBJ1-2, with D unclear. This CDR3 region has 13 residues. Trimming shortened V by 5 bases and J by 7 bases, and 14 bases separated the two germline ends. Germline V CDR1 and CDR2: SGHVS, FNYEAQ. This chain's CDR3 is CASSRGLSTGYTF. The CDR3 region has the DNA TGTGCCAGCAGCCGCGGGCTTAGTACTGGCTACACCTTC.

This chain joins TRBV5-4 and TRBJ2-7; D might be TRBD1 or TRBD2, each matching 5 bases. The CDR3 is 14 residues long. From germline, CDR1 is SGHNT and CDR2 YYREEE (reference sequence). The V end lost 6 bases, the J end lost 6 bases, and 19 bases lay between the germline ends. CDR3 in amino acids: CASTLSGHGSEQYF. Here the CDR3 DNA reads TGTGCCAGCACCCTATCAGGGCATGGGAGCGAGCAGTACTTC. Full variable domain (rest looked up from reference TRBV5-4 and TRBJ2-7): ETGVTQSPTHLIKTRGQQVTLRCSSQSGHNTVSWYQQALGQGPQFIFQYYREEENGRGNFPPRFSGLQFPNYSSELNVNALELDDSALYLCASTLSGHGSEQYFGPGTRLTVT.

This clone has only a few counts. The CDR3: CSVEKVSGGFNGYTF. DNA of the CDR3: TGCAGCGTTGAGAAGGTCTCGGGGGGTTTTAATGGCTACACCTTC. The genes are TRBV29-1 and TRBJ1-2; TRBD1 might be the D (5 bases). Trimming took 3 bases from V and 6 from J, leaving 20 bases between them. Per germline, CDR1 SQVTM and CDR2 ANQGSEA. CDR3 length: 15 amino acids.

The rearrangement joins TRBV28 to TRBJ2-7; no reliable D call. Germline CDR1 is MDHEN and CDR2 is SYDVKM. The V and J ends lost 4 bases and 2 bases respectively, with 9 bases between them. This CDR3 contains 13 residues. CDR3 DNA sequence: TGTGCCAGCAGTTCCCCCCGGACCTACGAGCAGTACTTC. Its translation is CASSSPRTYEQYF.

Only a few counts were recorded for this clone. The V and J genes are TRBV4-3 and TRBJ2-3; 9 nucleotides agree with TRBD2. Unmatched junction bases numbered 9, after V lost 0 bases and J lost 2 bases. CDR1 and CDR2 from the germline V gene are LGHNA and YSLEER. This CDR3 is built from 18 residues. CDR3 bases: TGCGCCAGCAGCCAAGAGGGTCGGGCGGGAGGGAACACAGATACGCAGTATTTT. As protein: CASSQEGRAGGNTDTQYF.

This clone was counted between two and nine times. The rearrangement links TRBV2 to TRBJ1-5; D not certain. The CDR3 runs 12 residues. Trimming pared 3 bases from V and 6 bases from J, leaving 6 bases between. Looked up from germline, CDR1 is SNHLY and CDR2 is FYNNEI. CDR3 region: CASSDWFQPQHF. The CDR3 coding sequence is TGTGCCAGCAGTGATTGGTTTCAGCCCCAGCATTTT.

In its sample, this clone was seen a few times. The chain employs TRBV6-5 and TRBJ2-7; 7 positions agree with TRBD1. This CDR3 has 14 amino acids. Germline-derived CDR1 and CDR2 are MNHEY and SVGAGI. With V trimmed by 5 bases and J by 2 bases, 6 bases remained unmatched. In DNA, the CDR3 is TGTGCCAGCAGTCACGACAGGGTGCCCTACGAGCAGTACTTC. It codes for CASSHDRVPYEQYF.

The rearrangement uses TRBV4-3 and TRBJ1-2; D gene unclear. Germline V gene data show CDR1 as LGHNA and CDR2 as YSLEER. CDR3 size: 14 residues. Trimming stripped 0 bases from V and 6 bases from J, with 11 bases between. As DNA, the CDR3 is TGCGCCAGCAGCCAAGACTTCACCCGTGATGGCTACACCTTC. Protein sequence: CASSQDFTRDGYTF.

The rearrangement joins TRBV7-9 to TRBJ2-3; no reliable D call. Trimming pared 1 base from V and 0 bases from J, leaving 8 bases between. The CDR3 loop spans 15 amino acids. Germline CDR1 reads SEHNR; CDR2 reads FQNEAQ (reference sequence). CDR3: CASSLGSGSTDTQYF. Here the CDR3 DNA reads TGTGCCAGCAGCTTAGGATCCGGGAGCACAGATACGCAGTATTTT. Together with reference TRBV7-9 and TRBJ2-3, the CDR3 gives the full variable domain: DTGVSQNPRHKITKRGQNVTFRCDPISEHNRLYWYRQTLGQGPEFLTYFQNEAQLEKSRLLSDRFSAERPKGSFSTLEIQRTEQGDSAMYLCASSLGSGSTDTQYFGPGTRLTVL.

This sequence joins TRBV27 and TRBJ2-6, with D perhaps matching TRBD1 (6 bases). V lost 8 bases and J 4 bases, leaving 15 bases between the germline ends. The CDR3 has 15 amino acids. Germline CDR1 MNHEY, CDR2 SMNVEV (reference sequence). The CDR3 reads CASGAGVMGANVLTF. In nucleotides, the CDR3 is TGTGCCAGCGGTGCAGGGGTTATGGGGGCCAACGTCCTGACTTTC.

The chain combines TRBV7-2 with TRBJ1-5; TRBD1 agrees at 7 bases. The CDR3 is 15 residues long. CDR1 is SGHTA, CDR2 FQGNSA, per germline. V lost 6 bases and J lost 4; bases outside the gene matches: 9. The CDR3 DNA sequence: TGTGCCAGCAGAAACACAGGGGATTCAAATCAGCCCCAGCATTTT. Translation: CASRNTGDSNQPQHF.

This clone occurred a few times. Within the sample, other DNA sequences also encode this same CDR3. The genes are TRBV9 and TRBJ2-2, with TRBD1 identical over 7 bases. The CDR3 is 14 amino acids. CDR1 is SGDLS and CDR2 is YYNGEE in the germline V gene. Trimming at V came to 4 bases and at J to 3 bases, leaving 3 bases not matched to a gene. Here the CDR3 reads CASSTQGYTGELFF. The CDR3 DNA reads as TGTGCCAGCAGCACACAGGGGTACACCGGGGAGCTGTTTTTT.

This clone was seen more than once but under ten times. The V and J genes are TRBV5-4 and TRBJ2-5; the D is unclear. Trimming shortened V by 0 bases and J by 5 bases, and 8 bases separated the two germline ends. Germline V lookup: CDR1 SGHNT, CDR2 YYREEE (reference sequence). The CDR3 has 13 amino acids. Written as DNA, the CDR3 is TGTGCCAGCAGCTTGGAAGTCCGTGAGACCCAGTACTTC. It encodes CASSLEVRETQYF.

J is TRBJ2-7 and V is TRBV28; TRBD2 is a possible D gene (6 bases). Trimming shortened V by 9 bases and J by 0 bases, and 12 bases separated the two germline ends. This CDR3 has 13 residues. CDR1 is MDHEN, CDR2 SYDVKM, per germline. CDR3 protein: CASTAGSSYEQYF. CDR3 nucleotide sequence: TGTGCCAGTACGGCGGGAAGCTCCTACGAGCAGTACTTC.

This clone came up a few times. The V call is TRBV7-9, the J call TRBJ2-1, with D tentatively TRBD1 (5 bases). Germline V gene lookup returns CDR1 SEHNR and CDR2 FQNEAQ (reference sequence). The CDR3 is 17 residues long. The V end lost 1 base, the J end lost 4 bases, and 17 bases lay between the germline ends. The CDR3 here is CASSLVAAYRSYNEQFF. CDR3 sequence (DNA): TGTGCCAGCAGCTTAGTGGCGGCCTACAGGTCTTACAATGAGCAGTTCTTC.

The chain joins TRBV27 to TRBJ2-2; 7 bases match TRBD2. The CDR3 runs to 16 residues. The trim removed 4 bases at V and 4 bases at J, leaving 9 bases unmatched. Germline V CDR1 and CDR2: MNHEY, SMNVEV (reference sequence). The CDR3 DNA reads as TGTGCCAGCAGTTCCCCCTCCGGGACTACCACCGGGGAGCTGTTTTTT. It translates to CASSSPSGTTTGELFF.

V gene TRBV28 combines with J gene TRBJ2-7; either TRBD1 or TRBD2 may supply D (5 bases each). Per the germline V gene, CDR1 is MDHEN and CDR2 is SYDVKM. The CDR3 loop spans 14 amino acids. V was shortened by 5 bases and J by 0 bases, with 11 bases between the two germline ends. The CDR3 DNA reads TGTGCCAGCAGTCCGCCAGGGACCTCCTACGAGCAGTACTTC. Translation: CASSPPGTSYEQYF.